The 11 T cell receptor beta chains in this list originate from one sample, sequenced in a study of T cells in Graves' hyperthyroidism and ophthalmopathy. The source material, RNA transcripts, was used to amplify TCR beta CDR3 regions. A first-round RT-PCR of the TCR CDR3 used the HTBI primer set. TCRdb re-derived calls from the multiplex PCR reads in MiXCR, one entry per CDR3 protein. The sample lists 480,000 or so distinct CDR3 sequences; roughly 14% were seen once. The source material was blood. The receptors come from a woman under 30 with Graves' hyperthyroidism.

In this sample, this clonotype turned up many times. The gene calls are TRBV2 and TRBJ1-6; tentative D call: TRBD1 (6 bases). Germline lookup yields CDR1 SNHLY and CDR2 FYNNEI. This CDR3 is 15 amino acids long. The V end was cut by 5 bases, the J end by 5 bases, with 13 bases between. The CDR3, as DNA: TGTGCCAGCAGTCTGGACAGCATTAATAATTCACCCCTCCACTTT. Translated: CASSLDSINNSPLHF.

This clonotype was seen at least ten times. The rearrangement joins TRBV9 to TRBJ1-5; 8 bases agree with TRBD1. With V trimmed by 3 bases and J by 1 base, 3 bases remained unmatched. The CDR3 length is 15 residues. In germline, CDR1 is SGDLS, CDR2 YYNGEE. This CDR3 is CASSAGGSSNQPQHF. The DNA for the CDR3 is TGTGCCAGCAGCGCAGGGGGCTCGAGCAATCAGCCCCAGCATTTT.

The J gene is TRBJ1-1, the V gene TRBV5-4, with D maybe TRBD1 (6 bases). V lost 3 bases and J 2 bases, leaving 17 bases between the germline ends. The CDR3 has 16 residues. Germline CDR1 SGHNT, CDR2 YYREEE (reference sequence). Here the CDR3 reads CASSSTAGTPNTEAFF. CDR3 coding DNA: TGTGCCAGCAGCTCCACCGCCGGGACACCTAACACTGAAGCTTTCTTT.

This clonotype was observed a few times. V usage is TRBV24-1 and J usage is TRBJ2-1; TRBD1 agrees at 7 bases. With 3 bases clipped from V and 3 bases from J, the junction kept 10 bases outside the gene matches. Germline V gene sequence: CDR1 KGHDR, CDR2 SFDVKD. This CDR3 is 17 amino acids long. CDR3: CATSDPRDREDYNEQFF. The DNA of the CDR3 is TGTGCCACCAGTGATCCGAGGGACAGAGAAGACTACAATGAGCAGTTCTTC.

This clonotype was seen ten or more times. The rearrangement uses TRBV7-3 and TRBJ1-1; D is perhaps TRBD1 (5 bases). Germline loops: CDR1 SGHTA, CDR2 FQGTGA. The CDR3 is 14 residues long. Trimming left V 5 bases short and J 6 bases short, with 16 bases between. As DNA, the CDR3 is TGTGCCAGCAGCCCCCTTGGGACGGTAGCTGAAGCTTTCTTT. It yields the protein CASSPLGTVAEAFF. Based on the CDR3 plus reference TRBV7-3 and TRBJ1-1, the full variable domain is GAGVSQTPSNKVTEKGKYVELRCDPISGHTALYWYRQSLGQGPEFLIYFQGTGAADDSGLPNDRFFAVRPEGSVSTLKIQRTERGDSAVYLCASSPLGTVAEAFFGQGTRLTVV.

This clonotype occurred a few times. The J gene is TRBJ1-5, the V gene TRBV27, with TRBD1 matching over 7 bases. The ends lost 6 bases at V and 9 bases at J; junction bases unmatched: 5. CDR3 length: 12 residues. Germline V gene lookup returns CDR1 MNHEY and CDR2 SMNVEV (reference sequence). In DNA form, the CDR3 reads TGTGCCAGCAGCCCAGGGGGGGGGCCCCAGCATTTT. It is translated as CASSPGGGPQHF.

V is TRBV6-4 and J is TRBJ1-3; TRBD1 matches at 8 bases. Looked up from germline, CDR1 is MRHNA and CDR2 is SNTAGT. The CDR3 is 16 residues long. Trimming at V came to 0 bases and at J to 7 bases, leaving 8 bases not matched to a gene. The CDR3 DNA sequence: TGTGCCAGCAGTGACTCCTGGACAGGGTTTGAGAACACCATATATTTT. Residues: CASSDSWTGFENTIYF.

This clonotype was seen ten or more times. The rearrangement links TRBV28 to TRBJ2-1; TRBD1 might be the D (6 bases). Trimming left V 0 bases short and J 2 bases short, with 11 bases between. The CDR3 sequence is 16 residues long. Germline CDR1 MDHEN, CDR2 SYDVKM. This chain's CDR3 is CASSLWGDKTYNEQFF. The CDR3 DNA reads TGTGCCAGCAGTTTATGGGGGGACAAAACCTACAATGAGCAGTTCTTC.

In its sample, this clonotype was seen a few times. The chain is built from TRBV13 and TRBJ2-3, with TRBD1 matching over 8 bases. This CDR3 contains 17 residues. Looked up from germline, CDR1 is PRHDT and CDR2 is FYEKMQ (reference sequence). V was pared by 5 bases and J by 2 bases, with 12 bases of the junction left unmatched. CDR3 amino acids: CASSPPRGPRVTDTQYF. DNA for the CDR3: TGTGCCAGCAGCCCCCCCAGGGGGCCCCGAGTCACAGATACGCAGTATTTT. The full variable domain, rest sourced from reference TRBV13 and TRBJ2-3, is AAGVIQSPRHLIKEKRETATLKCYPIPRHDTVYWYQQGPGQDPQFLISFYEKMQSDKGSIPDRFSAQQFSDYHSELNMSSLELGDSALYFCASSPPRGPRVTDTQYFGPGTRLTVL.

In its sample, this clonotype was seen a few times. The DNA for the CDR3 is TGTGCCAGCAGCACAGGGGCCACTGAAGCTTTCTTT. Encoded protein: CASSTGATEAFF. The gene calls are TRBV9 and TRBJ1-1, with TRBD1 matching 7 bases. Unmatched junction bases numbered 1, after V lost 4 bases and J lost 4 bases. CDR1 and CDR2 (germline): SGDLS, YYNGEE. CDR3 length: 12 amino acids.

This clonotype appeared many times. The chain recombines TRBV19 with TRBJ2-3, with D unclear. There are 14 residues in the CDR3. The V and J ends lost 1 base and 2 bases respectively, with 7 bases between them. Looked up from germline, CDR1 is LNHDA and CDR2 is SQIVND (reference sequence). Here the CDR3 reads CASSIGLVTDTQYF. CDR3 nucleotides: TGTGCCAGTAGTATAGGACTCGTCACAGATACGCAGTATTTT.